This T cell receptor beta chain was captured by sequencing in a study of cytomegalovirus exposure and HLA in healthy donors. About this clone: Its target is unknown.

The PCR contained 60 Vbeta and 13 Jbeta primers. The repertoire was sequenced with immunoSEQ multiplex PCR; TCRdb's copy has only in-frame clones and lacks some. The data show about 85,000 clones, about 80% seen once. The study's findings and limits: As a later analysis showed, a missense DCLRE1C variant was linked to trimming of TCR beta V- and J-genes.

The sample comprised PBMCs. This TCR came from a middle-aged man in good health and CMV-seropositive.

This CDR3 reads CASSRNLRDSIPQHF. CDR3 nucleotide sequence: TGTGCCAGCAGCCGCAATCTCAGGGACTCGATTCCCCAGCATTTT. V and J are TRBV16 and TRBJ1-5; maybe TRBD1 (5 bases). Per the germline V gene, CDR1 is KGHSY and CDR2 is FQNENV. The CDR3 consists of 15 residues. V was cut by 4 bases and J by 10 bases, with 20 bases left in between.